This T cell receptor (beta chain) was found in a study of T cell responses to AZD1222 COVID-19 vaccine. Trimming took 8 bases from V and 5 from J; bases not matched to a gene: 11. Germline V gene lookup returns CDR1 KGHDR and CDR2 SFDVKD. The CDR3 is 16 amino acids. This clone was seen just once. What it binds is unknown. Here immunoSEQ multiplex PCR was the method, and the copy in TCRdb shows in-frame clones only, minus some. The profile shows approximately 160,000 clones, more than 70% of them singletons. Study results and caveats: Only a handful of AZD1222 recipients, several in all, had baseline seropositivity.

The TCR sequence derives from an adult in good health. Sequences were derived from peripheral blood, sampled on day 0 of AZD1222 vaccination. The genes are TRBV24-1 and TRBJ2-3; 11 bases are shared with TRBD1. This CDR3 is CATTDRTGGAGDTQYF. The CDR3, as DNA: TGTGCCACCACCGATCGGACAGGGGGCGCGGGAGATACGCAGTATTTT.